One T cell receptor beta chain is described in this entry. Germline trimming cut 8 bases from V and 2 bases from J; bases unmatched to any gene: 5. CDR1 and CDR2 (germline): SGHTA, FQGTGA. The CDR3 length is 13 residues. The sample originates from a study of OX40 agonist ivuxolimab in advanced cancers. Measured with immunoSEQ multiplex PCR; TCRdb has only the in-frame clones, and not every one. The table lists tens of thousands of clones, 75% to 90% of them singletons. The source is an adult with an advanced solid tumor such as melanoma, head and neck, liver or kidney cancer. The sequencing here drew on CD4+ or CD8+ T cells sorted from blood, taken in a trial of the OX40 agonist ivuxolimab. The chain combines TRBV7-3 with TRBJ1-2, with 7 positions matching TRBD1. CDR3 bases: TGTGCCAGCGGGCAGGGGGTCAACTATGGCTACACCTTC. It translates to CASGQGVNYGYTF.